This T cell receptor (beta chain) is from a study of blood T cell repertoires in COVID-19. At the level of the study: Collection of acute and convalescent COVID-19 samples took place in the United States, Italy and Spain.

Sequencing used immunoSEQ multiplex PCR; TCRdb keeps in-frame clones, though not all of them. The top ten hold 1.8% of the sample, which has roughly 520,000 clones, roughly 90% seen once. Germline assignment: CDR1 SGHTA and CDR2 FQGNSA. This CDR3 spans 19 amino acids. V was clipped by 3 bases and J by 0 bases; unmatched bases: 14. Assignments of participants to cohorts depended upon their own reported clinical history. The specimen sequenced was PBMCs or T cells enriched from blood (not recorded which). This TCR derives from a middle-aged woman who had recovered from COVID-19. This rearrangement joins TRBV7-2 to TRBJ2-1; TRBD2 aligns across 7 bases. The CDR3 here is CASSFARPAGVNSYNEQFF. DNA for the CDR3: TGTGCCAGCAGCTTTGCGCGACCGGCGGGAGTCAACTCCTACAATGAGCAGTTCTTC. The full variable domain, in which reference TRBV7-2 and TRBJ2-1 provide the parts outside the CDR3, is GAGVSQSPSNKVTEKGKDVELRCDPISGHTALYWYRQSLGQGLEFLIYFQGNSAPDKSGLPSDRFSAERTGGSVSTLTIQRTQQEDSAVYLCASSFARPAGVNSYNEQFFGPGTRLTVL.